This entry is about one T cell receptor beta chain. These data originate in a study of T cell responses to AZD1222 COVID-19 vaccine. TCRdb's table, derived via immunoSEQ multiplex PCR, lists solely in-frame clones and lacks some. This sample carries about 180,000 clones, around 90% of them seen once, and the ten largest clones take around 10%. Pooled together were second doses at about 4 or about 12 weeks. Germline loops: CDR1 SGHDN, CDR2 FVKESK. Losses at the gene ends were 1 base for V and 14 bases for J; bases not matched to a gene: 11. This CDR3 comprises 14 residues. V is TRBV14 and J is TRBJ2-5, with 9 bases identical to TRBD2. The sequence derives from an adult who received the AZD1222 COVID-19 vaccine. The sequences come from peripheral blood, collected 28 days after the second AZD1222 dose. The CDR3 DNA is TGTGCCAGCAGCCAAGGCTCTCTAGCGGGGTTTCCTTACTTC. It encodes CASSQGSLAGFPYF. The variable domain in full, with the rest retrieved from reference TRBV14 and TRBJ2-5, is EAGVTQFPSHSVIEKGQTVTLRCDPISGHDNLYWYRRVMGKEIKFLLHFVKESKQDESGMPNNRFLAERTGGTYSTLKVQPAELEDSGVYFCASSQGSLAGFPYFGPGTRLLVL.